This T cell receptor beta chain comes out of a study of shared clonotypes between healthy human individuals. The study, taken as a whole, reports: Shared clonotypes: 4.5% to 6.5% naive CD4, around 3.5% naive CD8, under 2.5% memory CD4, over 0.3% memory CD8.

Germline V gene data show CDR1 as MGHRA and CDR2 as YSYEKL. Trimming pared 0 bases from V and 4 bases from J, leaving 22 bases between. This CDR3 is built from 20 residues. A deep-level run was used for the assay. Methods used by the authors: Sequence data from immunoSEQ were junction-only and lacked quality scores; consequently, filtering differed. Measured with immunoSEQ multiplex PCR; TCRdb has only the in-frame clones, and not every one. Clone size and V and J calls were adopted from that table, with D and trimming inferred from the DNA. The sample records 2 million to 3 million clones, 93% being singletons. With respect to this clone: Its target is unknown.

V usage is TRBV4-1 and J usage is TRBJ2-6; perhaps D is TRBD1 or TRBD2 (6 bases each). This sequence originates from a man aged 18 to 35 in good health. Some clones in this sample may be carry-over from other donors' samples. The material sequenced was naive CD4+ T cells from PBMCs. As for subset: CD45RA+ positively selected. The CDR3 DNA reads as TGCGCCAGCAGCCAAGACCGAGGGACATACAGGGAGGCGGGGGCCAACGTCCTGACTTTC. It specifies CASSQDRGTYREAGANVLTF.